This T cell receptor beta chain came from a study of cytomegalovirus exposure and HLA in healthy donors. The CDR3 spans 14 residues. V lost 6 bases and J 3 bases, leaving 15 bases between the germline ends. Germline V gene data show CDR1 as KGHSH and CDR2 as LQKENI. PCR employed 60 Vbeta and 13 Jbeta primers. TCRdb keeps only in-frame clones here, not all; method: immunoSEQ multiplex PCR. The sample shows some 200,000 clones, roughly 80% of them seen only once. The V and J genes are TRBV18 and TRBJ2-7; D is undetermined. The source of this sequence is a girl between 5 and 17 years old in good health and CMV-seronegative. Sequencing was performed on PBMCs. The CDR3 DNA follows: TGTGCCAGCTCCTCTGAGTCGGTAAACTACGAGCAGTACTTC. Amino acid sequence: CASSSESVNYEQYF.